This is a list of T cell receptor beta chains from one sample in a study of blood T cell repertoires in COVID-19. Some clones are missing from TCRdb's copy, which holds only in-frame ones; the method was immunoSEQ multiplex PCR. The sample holds under 150,000 clones, roughly 84% seen once. The sample consisted of peripheral blood. The receptors were gathered from a human donor in a cohort sampled during active COVID-19. Both conserved end residues are part of each CDR3. The order of the fields is CDR3 DNA, CDR3 protein, J gene, V gene, clone size, CDR3 length, D gene. The D gene is left open where the match is weak. The size of a clone is reported for some rows only, either as once, few or many, or as a class for expanded clones.

TGTGCCAGCAGTGAAGGGACAAGCTTCTATGGCTACACCTTC | CASSEGTSFYGYTF | TRBJ1-2 | TRBV6-1 | once | 14 | -
TGTGCCAGCAGCCCCGGACAGGGGGCACTAATCGGCTATGGCTACACCTTC | CASSPGQGALIGYGYTF | TRBJ1-2 | TRBV7-2 | many | 17 | TRBD1
TGTGCCAGCAGTTTAATAAATGGGGAGCTGTTTTTT | CASSLINGELFF | TRBJ2-2 | TRBV27 | - | 12 | -
TGTGCCAGCAGCTTAGCCGACAGGCCGAATGAAAAACTGTTTTTT | CASSLADRPNEKLFF | TRBJ1-4 | TRBV7-2 | - | 15 | -
TGTGCCAGCAGCCCCCAGGGAAGCACTGAAGCTTTCTTT | CASSPQGSTEAFF | TRBJ1-1 | TRBV5-5 | - | 13 | -
TGTGCCAGCAGCGTCGGGACAGGGTCCGGGAACACCATATATTTT | CASSVGTGSGNTIYF | TRBJ1-3 | TRBV9 | - | 15 | TRBD1
TGTGCCAGCAGCCTGGACAGGGGGTCTAATGAAAAACTGTTTTTT | CASSLDRGSNEKLFF | TRBJ1-4 | TRBV6-6 | once | 15 | TRBD1
TGTGCCAGCAGTTTTTTTAGGGGCGAAGGCTACACCTTC | CASSFFRGEGYTF | TRBJ1-2 | TRBV28 | - | 13 | -
TGTGCCATCAGTGGGGGGGGCGCTTTTCACACCTTC | CAISGGGAFHTF | TRBJ1-2 | TRBV10-3 | - | 12 | -
TGTGCCAGCAGCTCCCCCCCTCGGGTTGAAGCTTTCTTT | CASSSPPRVEAFF | TRBJ1-1 | TRBV7-2 | - | 13 | -
TGTGCCAGCAGTCCCCGACAAGTTGTGCACTATGGCTACACCTTC | CASSPRQVVHYGYTF | TRBJ1-2 | TRBV27 | - | 15 | -
TGTGCCAGTAGTTTTCGGCGGCCGTACACCGGGGAGCTGTTTTTT | CASSFRRPYTGELFF | TRBJ2-2 | TRBV19 | - | 15 | -
TGTGTCCTAGGGGGAACCAACTATGGCTACACCTTC | CVLGGTNYGYTF | TRBJ1-2 | TRBV30 | - | 12 | -
TGTGCCAGCAGCGCAGTCAATCAGCCCCAGCATTTT | CASSAVNQPQHF | TRBJ1-5 | TRBV11-3 | once | 12 | -
TGCGCCAGCAGCTTGGATTCGTTCTCCTACAATGAGCAGTTCTTC | CASSLDSFSYNEQFF | TRBJ2-1 | TRBV5-1 | - | 15 | -
TGTGCCAGCTCTAGGTTCCATGAGCAGTTCTTC | CASSRFHEQFF | TRBJ2-1 | TRBV28 | few | 11 | -
TGTGCCAGCAGACCAGGACAGGTCACCGGGGAGCTGTTTTTT | CASRPGQVTGELFF | TRBJ2-2 | TRBV11-2 | - | 14 | TRBD1
TGTGCCAGTAACGGACAGGGAAATTCACCCCTCCACTTT | CASNGQGNSPLHF | TRBJ1-6 | TRBV19 | - | 13 | TRBD1
TGTGCCAGCAGCTCTCAGGGGGCTGTTCAGCCCCAGCATTTT | CASSSQGAVQPQHF | TRBJ1-5 | TRBV7-2 | - | 14 | TRBD1
TGCGCCAGCAGCCAAGGTCGGGGGAATAGCAATCAGCCCCAGCATTTT | CASSQGRGNSNQPQHF | TRBJ1-5 | TRBV4-1 | - | 16 | -
TGTGCCAGCAGCCCTCAGGGGGAAGGCTACGGAATCATGAACACTGAAGCTTTCTTT | CASSPQGEGYGIMNTEAFF | TRBJ1-1 | TRBV3-1/TRBV3-2 | - | 19 | TRBD1
TGCGCCAGCAGCCGTTCTCAGACAGGGGGTGGGTATGGCTACACCTTC | CASSRSQTGGGYGYTF | TRBJ1-2 | TRBV4-3 | - | 16 | TRBD1
TGTGCCAGCAGCGAAAGGACAGGGTATTCACCCCTCCACTTT | CASSERTGYSPLHF | TRBJ1-6 | TRBV9 | - | 14 | TRBD1
TGTGCCAGCAGCCATGGGTCTAGCGGTTCCTACAATGAGCAGTTCTTC | CASSHGSSGSYNEQFF | TRBJ2-1 | TRBV6-2/TRBV6-3 | - | 16 | TRBD2
TGTGCCAGCTCAGGGCTGGGGTCAGGGAGGGACTATGGCTACACCTTC | CASSGLGSGRDYGYTF | TRBJ1-2 | TRBV27 | once | 16 | -
TGTGCCAGCAGTACCCAAGCGGGGGGGCTACAAATGAGCATTCAGTACTTC | CASSTQAGGLQMSIQYF | TRBJ2-4 | TRBV6-2/TRBV6-3 | - | 17 | TRBD2
TGTGCCAGCAGTCCAGACTTGACAGGGAGGCAGCCCCAGCATTTT | CASSPDLTGRQPQHF | TRBJ1-5 | TRBV27 | - | 15 | TRBD1
TGTGCCAGCAACGACAGGCTGACAGGGGGTCAGCCCCAGCATTTT | CASNDRLTGGQPQHF | TRBJ1-5 | TRBV6-5 | - | 15 | TRBD1
TGTGCCAGCAAATCCGGGGGGTTTGCTGAAGCTTTCTTT | CASKSGGFAEAFF | TRBJ1-1 | TRBV6-6 | - | 13 | -
TGTGCCAGCAGCTTAGGTTTGAAGACAGGCCAAGAGACCCAGTACTTC | CASSLGLKTGQETQYF | TRBJ2-5 | TRBV11-3 | - | 16 | -
TGCGCCAGCAGGGCGGGGACCCCGGTAGGTGAAGCTTTCTTT | CASRAGTPVGEAFF | TRBJ1-1 | TRBV5-1 | - | 14 | -
TGTGCCAGCAGTTACTCGATAGGGGCTGGGGCCAACGTCCTGACTTTC | CASSYSIGAGANVLTF | TRBJ2-6 | TRBV6-5 | once | 16 | -
TGTGCCAGCTCGTACAAATACTCTGGGGCCAACGTCCTGACTTTC | CASSYKYSGANVLTF | TRBJ2-6 | TRBV18 | - | 15 | -
TGTGCCAGCAGTCTATCGGGACTAGAGACCACCGGGGAGCTGTTTTTT | CASSLSGLETTGELFF | TRBJ2-2 | TRBV7-8 | - | 16 | TRBD2
TGCGCCAGCAGCCCTCAAGGGGCCACTTATGGCTACACCTTC | CASSPQGATYGYTF | TRBJ1-2 | TRBV4-3 | - | 14 | -
TGTGCCAGCAGCTTTACGGACAGGGGGAATCAGCCCCAGCATTTT | CASSFTDRGNQPQHF | TRBJ1-5 | TRBV7-6 | - | 15 | TRBD1
TGTGCCAGCAGCTTAGTAGGAGGCGGCACAGATACGCAGTATTTT | CASSLVGGGTDTQYF | TRBJ2-3 | TRBV7-2 | - | 15 | -
TGCGCCAGCAGCACCGGACAGGGAATCCAAGAGACCCAGTACTTC | CASSTGQGIQETQYF | TRBJ2-5 | TRBV5-1 | - | 15 | TRBD1
TGCGCCAGCAGCTTGGATCAGGGGGCGATAGATACGCAGTATTTT | CASSLDQGAIDTQYF | TRBJ2-3 | TRBV5-1 | - | 15 | TRBD1
TGTGCCAGCAGTTACCCCCCCGCTGGGGCCAACGTCCTGACTTTC | CASSYPPAGANVLTF | TRBJ2-6 | TRBV6-6 | - | 15 | -
TGTGCCTGGAGTAAGAGGATGGATGAAAAACTGTTTTTT | CAWSKRMDEKLFF | TRBJ1-4 | TRBV30 | - | 13 | -
TGTGCCAGCAGCCCGTTTGGACAGGGAAAACTGTTTTTT | CASSPFGQGKLFF | TRBJ1-4 | TRBV7-8 | - | 13 | TRBD1
TGTGCCAGCAGCTTAGATCTGGCAGCCTCTCGGCGGGAGCAGTACTTC | CASSLDLAASRREQYF | TRBJ2-7 | TRBV11-2 | - | 16 | -
TGTGCCAGCCGACAGGGGACCGGCTATGGCTACACCTTC | CASRQGTGYGYTF | TRBJ1-2 | TRBV10-3 | - | 13 | TRBD1